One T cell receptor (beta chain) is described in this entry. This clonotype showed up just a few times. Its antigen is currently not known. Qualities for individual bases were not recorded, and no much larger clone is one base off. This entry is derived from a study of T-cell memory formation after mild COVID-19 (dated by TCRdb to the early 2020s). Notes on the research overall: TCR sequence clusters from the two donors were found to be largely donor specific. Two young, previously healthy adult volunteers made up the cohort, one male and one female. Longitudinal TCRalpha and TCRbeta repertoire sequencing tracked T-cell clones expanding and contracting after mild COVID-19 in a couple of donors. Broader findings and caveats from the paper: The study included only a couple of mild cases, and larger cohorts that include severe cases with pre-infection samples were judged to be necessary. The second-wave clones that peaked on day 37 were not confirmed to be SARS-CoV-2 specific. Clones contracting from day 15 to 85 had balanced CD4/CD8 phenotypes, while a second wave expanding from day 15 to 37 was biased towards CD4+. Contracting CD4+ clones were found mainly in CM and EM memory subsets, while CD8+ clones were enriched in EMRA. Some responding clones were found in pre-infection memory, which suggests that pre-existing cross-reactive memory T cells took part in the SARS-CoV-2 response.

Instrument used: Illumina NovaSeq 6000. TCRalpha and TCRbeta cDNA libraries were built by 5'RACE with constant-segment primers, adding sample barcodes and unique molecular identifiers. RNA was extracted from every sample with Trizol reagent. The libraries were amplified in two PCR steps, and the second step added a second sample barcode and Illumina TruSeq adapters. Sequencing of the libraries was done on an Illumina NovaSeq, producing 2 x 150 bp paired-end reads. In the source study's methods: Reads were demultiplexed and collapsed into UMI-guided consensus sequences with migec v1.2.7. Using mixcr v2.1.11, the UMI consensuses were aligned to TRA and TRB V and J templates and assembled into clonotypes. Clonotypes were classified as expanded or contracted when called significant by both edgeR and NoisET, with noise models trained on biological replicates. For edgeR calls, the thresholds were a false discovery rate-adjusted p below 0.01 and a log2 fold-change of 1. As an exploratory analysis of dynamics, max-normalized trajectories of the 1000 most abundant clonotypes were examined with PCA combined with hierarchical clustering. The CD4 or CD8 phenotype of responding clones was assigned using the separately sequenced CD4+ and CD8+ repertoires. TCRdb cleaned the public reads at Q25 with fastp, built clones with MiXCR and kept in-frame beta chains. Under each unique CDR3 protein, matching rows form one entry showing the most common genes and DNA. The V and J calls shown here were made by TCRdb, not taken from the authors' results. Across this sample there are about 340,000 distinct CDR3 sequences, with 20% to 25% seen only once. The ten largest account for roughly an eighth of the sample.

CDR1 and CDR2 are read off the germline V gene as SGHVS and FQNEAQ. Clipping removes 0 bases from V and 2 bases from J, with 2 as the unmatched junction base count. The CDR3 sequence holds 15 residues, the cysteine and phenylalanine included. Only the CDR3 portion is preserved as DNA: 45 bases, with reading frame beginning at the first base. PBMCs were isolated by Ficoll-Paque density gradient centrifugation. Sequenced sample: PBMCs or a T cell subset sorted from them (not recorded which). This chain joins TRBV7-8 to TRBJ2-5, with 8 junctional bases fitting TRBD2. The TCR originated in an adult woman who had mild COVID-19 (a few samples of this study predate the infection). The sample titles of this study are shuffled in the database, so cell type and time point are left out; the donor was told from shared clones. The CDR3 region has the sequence CASSLAGGEQETQYF. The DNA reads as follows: TGTGCCAGCAGCTTAGCCGGGGGGGAGCAAGAGACCCAGTACTTC.